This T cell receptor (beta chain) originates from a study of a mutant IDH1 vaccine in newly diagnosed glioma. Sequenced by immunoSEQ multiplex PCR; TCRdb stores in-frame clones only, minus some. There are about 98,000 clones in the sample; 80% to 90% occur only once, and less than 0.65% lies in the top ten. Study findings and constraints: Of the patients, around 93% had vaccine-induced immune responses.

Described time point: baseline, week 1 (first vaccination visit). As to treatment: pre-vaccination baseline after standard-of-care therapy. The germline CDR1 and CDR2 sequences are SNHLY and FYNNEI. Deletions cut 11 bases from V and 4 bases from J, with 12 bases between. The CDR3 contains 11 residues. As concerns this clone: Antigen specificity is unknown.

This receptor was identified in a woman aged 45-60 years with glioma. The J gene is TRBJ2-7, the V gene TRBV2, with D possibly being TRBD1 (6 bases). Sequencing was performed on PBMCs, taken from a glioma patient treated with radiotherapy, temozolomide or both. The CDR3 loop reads CAAVGTYEQYF. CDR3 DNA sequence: TGTGCCGCAGTCGGGACATACGAGCAGTACTTC.